Following are 15 T cell receptor beta chains from one sample sequenced in a study of post-analysis software for immune sequencing data (dated by TCRdb to the mid-2010s). Beyond this particular receptor, the publication reports: Significantly higher frequencies in patients than in controls were found for roughly 5 TRBV segments, including TRBV5-6, TRBV5-1 and TRBV20-1.

Receptors were amplified or captured by PCR. TCRdb shows the sequencer as Illumina HiSeq 2500. To reduce PCR and sequencing biases, unique molecular identifiers were incorporated into the TCR beta cDNA libraries. The public reads were run again by TCRdb, first through fastp at Q25 and then through MiXCR, and only productive beta chains were kept. Rows matching on CDR3 protein sequence are summarized as one entry with the most common DNA and genes. The sample data list about 560,000 distinct CDR3 sequences, and around 44% of these were observed just once. The ten largest clones add up to 1.7% of the sample. These receptors are not linked to any known antigen. Sequenced material: blood. The receptors here all came from a girl aged 5 to 17 with multiple sclerosis.

This clonotype was observed a few times. The chain is built from TRBV7-9 and TRBJ2-3; 7 nucleotides agree with TRBD2. Germline values: CDR1 SEHNR, CDR2 FQNEAQ (reference sequence). The CDR3 loop spans 16 amino acids. V dropped 4 bases and J dropped 1; count of bases not matched to a gene: 8. The CDR3 protein is CASSSDPRGGTDTQYF. The DNA of the CDR3 is TGTGCCAGCAGCTCGGACCCCCGGGGGGGCACAGATACGCAGTATTTT.

On this clonotype: A read error may produce the germline difference seen at one junction end. The chain links TRBV12-3 or TRBV12-4 to TRBJ2-2; D perhaps matches TRBD2 (5 bases). CDR3 length equals 12 residues. CDR3 in DNA: TGTGCCAGCTCCATCGGTCCCGGGAAGCTGTTTTTT. Translating gives CASSIGPGKLFF.

This clonotype was seen many times. This chain joins TRBV7-6 and TRBJ1-1; D gene unclear. Looked up from germline, CDR1 is SGHVS and CDR2 is FNYEAQ. Between the trimmed V and J ends, which lost 0 bases and 0 bases, there was a span of 14 bases. The CDR3 extends over 17 amino acids. The CDR3 DNA sequence: TGTGCCAGCAGCTTAGCGCCTGTAGGCGAGATGAACACTGAAGCTTTCTTT. This codes for CASSLAPVGEMNTEAFF.

There are a few counts of this clonotype. The chain links TRBV12-3 or TRBV12-4 to TRBJ2-5; 10 positions agree with TRBD2. Losses at the gene ends were 4 bases for V and 11 bases for J; bases not matched to a gene: 10. The CDR3 is 14 amino acids. CDR3 DNA: TGTGCCAGCAGTTCGGGACTAGCGCTGGGTGAGCAGTACTTC. Its protein is CASSSGLALGEQYF.

The chain uses TRBV29-1 and TRBJ2-1; 8 bases fit TRBD2. CDR1 and CDR2 (germline): SQVTM, ANQGSEA. The length of the CDR3 is 15 residues. The J segment lost 7 bases and the V segment lost 7 bases, leaving 15 bases of the junction unmatched. CDR3 coding DNA: TGCAGCGCTGCACCGGGACTAGATCTGAGGAATGAGCAGTTCTTC. Translated: CSAAPGLDLRNEQFF.

The V and J genes are TRBV7-9 and TRBJ2-7, with TRBD1 as a possible D gene (6 bases). This CDR3 contains 15 residues. From germline, CDR1 is SEHNR and CDR2 FQNEAQ (reference sequence). The V gene lost 5 bases and the J gene lost 2 bases, with 16 bases spanning the gap. CDR3 DNA: TGTGCCAGCAGCCCCACCTATACAGGGACCTACGAGCAGTACTTC. Encoded protein: CASSPTYTGTYEQYF.

V gene TRBV10-3 combines with J gene TRBJ2-3; the D gene is possibly TRBD1 (5 bases). The CDR3 extends over 15 amino acids. The germline gives CDR1 ENHRY, CDR2 SYGVKD. V was shortened by 4 bases and J by 2 bases, with 13 bases between the two germline ends. CDR3 nucleotide sequence: TGTGCCATCAGTGCCTTAAAGGGGCCCACAGATACGCAGTATTTT. It encodes CAISALKGPTDTQYF.

The rearrangement joins TRBV6-2 or TRBV6-3 to TRBJ1-2, with no clear D. The V end lost 3 bases, the J end lost 3 bases, and 8 bases lay between the germline ends. CDR1 and CDR2 (germline): MNHEY, SVGEGT. CDR3 length: 13 residues. CDR3 sequence: CASSYSIDYGYTF. The DNA of the CDR3 is TGTGCCAGCAGTTATTCAATTGACTATGGCTACACCTTC.

This clonotype turned up a few times. The chain combines TRBV12-3 or TRBV12-4 with TRBJ1-5, with D perhaps matching TRBD1 (5 bases). V lost 6 bases, J lost 1 base, and 10 bases lay in between. The CDR3 consists of 14 residues. In DNA, the CDR3 is TGTGCCAGCAGCTTTGGGGGGAGCAATCAGCCCCAGCATTTT. Encoded protein: CASSFGGSNQPQHF.

The chain couples TRBV5-1 to TRBJ1-1; possibly TRBD1 for D (5 bases). This CDR3 has 15 amino acids. Trimming shortened V by 0 bases and J by 5 bases, and 14 bases separated the two germline ends. Germline values: CDR1 SGHRS, CDR2 YFSETQ. The CDR3 loop is CASSLERQGGTEAFF. The CDR3 region has the DNA TGCGCCAGCAGCTTGGAACGGCAGGGAGGGACTGAAGCTTTCTTT.

Points on this clonotype: One junction end disagrees with the germline gene, perhaps due to a read error. This chain links TRBV20-1 with TRBJ2-4, with 8 nucleotides matching TRBD2. Gene TRBJ2-5 matches the end of the DNA better, so the J call may be wrong. CDR3 length equals 16 residues. Germline V gives CDR1 DFQATT, CDR2 SNEGSKA (reference sequence). The chain's CDR3 is CNASGLAGGDRETQYF. CDR3 coding DNA: TGCAATGCTAGCGGCCTAGCGGGTGGGGATCGAGAGACCCAGTACTTC.

V is TRBV6-5 and J is TRBJ2-2, with 9 bases fitting TRBD2. Unmatched junction bases numbered 3, after V lost 0 bases and J lost 1 base. This CDR3 region has 17 residues. Germline V lookup: CDR1 MNHEY, CDR2 SVGAGI. The CDR3 DNA reads TGTGCCAGCAGTTACTCGAATAGCGGGGGGAACACCGGGGAGCTGTTTTTT. Its protein is CASSYSNSGGNTGELFF.

The V call is TRBV12-3 or TRBV12-4, the J call TRBJ2-5, with no clear D. V shed 3 bases and J shed 1 base, with 9 bases lying between them. The CDR3 spans 14 residues. CDR3 in amino acids: CASSFRSFQETQYF. The CDR3 nucleotides are TGTGCCAGCAGTTTCAGGAGCTTCCAAGAGACCCAGTACTTC.

The rearrangement joins TRBV12-3 or TRBV12-4 to TRBJ2-7, with 7 bases that match TRBD1. The CDR3 has 16 residues. V shed 4 bases and J 1 base; nucleotides not matched to a gene: 10. The DNA for the CDR3 is TGTGCCAGCAGTTGGGCCCGAGGGGGACAGTCCTACGAGCAGTACTTC. Residues: CASSWARGGQSYEQYF.

The CDR3 DNA reads as TGTGCCAGCAGCTTAAGGGACAGGAGATCCTATGGCTACACCTTC. Translation: CASSLRDRRSYGYTF. The chain couples TRBV7-6 to TRBJ1-2, with 8 bases fitting TRBD1. The length of the CDR3 is 15 residues. Germline values: CDR1 SGHVS, CDR2 FNYEAQ. J lost 4 bases, V lost 2 bases, and 6 bases had no gene match.